This T cell receptor (beta chain) was obtained from a study of cytomegalovirus exposure and HLA in healthy donors. Study-wide points: Usually a TCR sequence was rare, but some public TCRs were found in many donors.

On this clone: Its target is not known.

The PCR used 60 Vbeta and 13 Jbeta primers. Some clones are missing from TCRdb's copy, which holds only in-frame ones; the method was immunoSEQ multiplex PCR. This table holds around 110,000 clones, less than 85% found once. This CDR3 comprises 15 residues. Germline values: CDR1 SGHRS, CDR2 YFSETQ. Trimming at V came to 4 bases and at J to 5 bases, leaving 10 bases not matched to a gene. The V call is TRBV5-1, the J call TRBJ1-1; TRBD1 matches at 8 bases. The source of this sequence is a man aged 55 to 70 in good health and CMV-seronegative. The sample taken for sequencing was PBMCs. The CDR3 loop reads CASSGGSGGETEAFF. CDR3 DNA sequence: TGCGCCAGCAGCGGGGGCTCAGGGGGCGAAACTGAAGCTTTCTTT.